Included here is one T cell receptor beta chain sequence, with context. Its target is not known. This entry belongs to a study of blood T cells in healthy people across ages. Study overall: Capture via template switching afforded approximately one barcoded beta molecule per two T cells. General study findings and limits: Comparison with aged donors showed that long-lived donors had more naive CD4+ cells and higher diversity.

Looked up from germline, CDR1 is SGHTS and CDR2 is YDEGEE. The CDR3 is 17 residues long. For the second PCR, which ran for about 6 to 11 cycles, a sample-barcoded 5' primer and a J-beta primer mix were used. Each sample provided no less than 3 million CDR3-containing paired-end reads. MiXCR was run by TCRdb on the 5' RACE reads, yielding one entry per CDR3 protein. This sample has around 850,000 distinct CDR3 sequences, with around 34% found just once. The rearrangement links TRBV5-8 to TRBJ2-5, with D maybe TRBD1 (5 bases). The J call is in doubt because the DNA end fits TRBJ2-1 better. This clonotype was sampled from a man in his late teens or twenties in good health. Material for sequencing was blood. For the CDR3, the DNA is TGTGCCAGCAGCCCTGGAACAGGCGAAGGGGCCCAAGAGACCCAGTTCTTC. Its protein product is CASSPGTGEGAQETQFF.